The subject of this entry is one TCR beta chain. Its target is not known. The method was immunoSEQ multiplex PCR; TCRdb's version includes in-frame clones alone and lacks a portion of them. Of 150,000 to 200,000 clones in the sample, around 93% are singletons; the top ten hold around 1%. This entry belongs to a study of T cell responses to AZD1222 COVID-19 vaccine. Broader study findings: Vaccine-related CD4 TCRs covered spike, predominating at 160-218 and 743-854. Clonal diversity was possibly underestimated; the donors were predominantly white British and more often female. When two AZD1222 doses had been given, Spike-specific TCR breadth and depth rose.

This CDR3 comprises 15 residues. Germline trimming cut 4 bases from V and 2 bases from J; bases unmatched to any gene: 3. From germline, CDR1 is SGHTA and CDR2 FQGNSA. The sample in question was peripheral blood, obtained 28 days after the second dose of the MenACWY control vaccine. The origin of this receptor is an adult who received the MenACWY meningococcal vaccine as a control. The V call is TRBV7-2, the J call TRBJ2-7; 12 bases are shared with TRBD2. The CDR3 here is CASSSTSGGPYEQYF. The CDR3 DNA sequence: TGTGCCAGCAGCTCGACTAGCGGGGGTCCCTACGAGCAGTACTTC. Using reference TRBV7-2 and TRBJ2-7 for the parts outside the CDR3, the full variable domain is GAGVSQSPSNKVTEKGKDVELRCDPISGHTALYWYRQSLGQGLEFLIYFQGNSAPDKSGLPSDRFSAERTGGSVSTLTIQRTQQEDSAVYLCASSSTSGGPYEQYFGPGTRLTVT.